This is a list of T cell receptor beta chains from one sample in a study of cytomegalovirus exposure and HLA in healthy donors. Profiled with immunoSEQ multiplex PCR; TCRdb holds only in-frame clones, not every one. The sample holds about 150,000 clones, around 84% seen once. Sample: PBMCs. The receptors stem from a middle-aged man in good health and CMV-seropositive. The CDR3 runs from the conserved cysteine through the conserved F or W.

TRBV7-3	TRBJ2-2	CASSLRGGLAENTGELFF
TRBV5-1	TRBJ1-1	CASSLAGTGGGTEAFF
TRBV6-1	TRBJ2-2	CASSELAPPNTGELFF
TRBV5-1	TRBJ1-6	CASSAGTGNSPLHF
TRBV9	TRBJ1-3	CASSVAGERNTIYF
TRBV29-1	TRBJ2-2	CSGYSGSGTGELFF
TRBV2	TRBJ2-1	CASRALLGGASTYNEQFF
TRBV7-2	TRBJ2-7	CASSLEREIPTREQYF
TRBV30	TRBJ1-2	CAWSVPRLEPYGNYGYTF
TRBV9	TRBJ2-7	CASSAQGSSYEQYF
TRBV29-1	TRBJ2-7	CSVKSVHSYEQYF
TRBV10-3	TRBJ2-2	CAISPPDRGGTGELFF
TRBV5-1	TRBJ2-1	CASSPEVREAYNEQFF